This entry lists 3 T cell receptor beta chains sequenced from one sample in a study of sequential checkpoint blockade in melanoma. Described treatment: randomized to nivolumab then ipilimumab (arm A) or the reverse (arm B). The method was immunoSEQ multiplex PCR; TCRdb's version includes in-frame clones alone and lacks a portion of them. This table has about 21,000 clones, 27% appearing once. The sequencing used tumor tissue (inferred from file names), collected from a patient given nivolumab and ipilimumab in sequence. The receptors derive from a human donor with melanoma.

In its sample, this clone was seen a few times. This chain connects TRBV12-1 to TRBJ2-7. TRBV12-1 is listed as a pseudogene. The CDR3 contains 17 residues. CDR3 loop: CASSSPNWCRTSYEQYF. The DNA for the CDR3 is TGTGCCAGCAGCTCCCCTAATTGGTGTAGGACCTCCTACGAGCAGTACTTC.

This clone was detected only a few times. DNA of the CDR3: TGTGCCAGCAGCCCCCCTGGACTAGCGGCGCCCGGGGAGCTGTTTTTT. Translating gives CASSPPGLAAPGELFF. The J gene is TRBJ2-2, the V gene TRBV28, with 10 bases identical to TRBD2. CDR3 length: 16 amino acids. Germline CDR1 and CDR2: MDHEN and SYDVKM. With 6 bases clipped from V and 6 bases from J, the junction kept 10 bases outside the gene matches. Full variable domain (remainder filled in from reference TRBV28 and TRBJ2-2): DVKVTQSSRYLVKRTGEKVFLECVQDMDHENMFWYRQDPGLGLRLIYFSYDVKMKEKGDIPEGYSVSREKKERFSLILESASTNQTSMYLCASSPPGLAAPGELFFGEGSRLTVL.

The gene calls are TRBV5-1 and TRBJ2-3; 10 bases line up with TRBD2. Losses at the gene ends were 3 bases for V and 0 bases for J; bases not matched to a gene: 10. The germline CDR1 and CDR2 sequences are SGHRS and YFSETQ. This CDR3 is built from 18 residues. This CDR3 is CASSSASGGGSSTDTQYF. The CDR3 DNA reads TGCGCCAGCAGCTCGGCTAGCGGGGGCGGATCTAGCACAGATACGCAGTATTTT.